This T cell receptor beta chain was sequenced in a study of post-analysis software for immune sequencing data. Regarding the study as a whole: Patients showed TRBV5-6, TRBV5-1 and TRBV20-1 among roughly 5 TRBV segments more frequent than in controls. Multiple sclerosis patients showed significantly lower normalized Chao1 diversity than controls did.

Note on this clonotype: Its target is not known.

V was clipped by 6 bases and J by 3 bases; unmatched bases: 5. The CDR3 has 14 residues. The authors incorporated unique molecular identifiers into the TCR beta cDNA libraries. TCRdb fed the PCR reads into MiXCR, producing one record per CDR3 protein. The table includes roughly 400,000 distinct CDR3 sequences, approximately 37% detected once. Sequencing was done on a sample of blood. The chain is built from TRBV12-3 or TRBV12-4 and TRBJ1-5; 7 bases match TRBD1. This sequence was found in a girl between 2 and 10 years old with multiple sclerosis. The CDR3 DNA reads TGTGCCAGCAGCTGGACAGGTCTCAATCAGCCCCAGCATTTT. Protein sequence: CASSWTGLNQPQHF.